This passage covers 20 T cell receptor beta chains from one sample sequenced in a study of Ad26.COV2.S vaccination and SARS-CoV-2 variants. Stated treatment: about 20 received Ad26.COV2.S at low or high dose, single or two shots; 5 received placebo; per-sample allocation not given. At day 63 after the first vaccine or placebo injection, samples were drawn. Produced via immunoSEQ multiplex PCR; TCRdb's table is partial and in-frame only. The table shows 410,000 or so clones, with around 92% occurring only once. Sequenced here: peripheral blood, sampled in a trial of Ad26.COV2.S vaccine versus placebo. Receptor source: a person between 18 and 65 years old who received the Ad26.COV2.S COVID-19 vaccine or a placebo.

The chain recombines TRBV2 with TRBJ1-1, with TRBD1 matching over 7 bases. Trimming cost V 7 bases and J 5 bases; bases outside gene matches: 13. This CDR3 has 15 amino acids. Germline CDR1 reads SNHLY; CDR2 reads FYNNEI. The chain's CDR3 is CASTFHPTGATEAFF. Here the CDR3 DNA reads TGTGCCAGCACCTTTCACCCTACAGGGGCTACTGAAGCTTTCTTT.

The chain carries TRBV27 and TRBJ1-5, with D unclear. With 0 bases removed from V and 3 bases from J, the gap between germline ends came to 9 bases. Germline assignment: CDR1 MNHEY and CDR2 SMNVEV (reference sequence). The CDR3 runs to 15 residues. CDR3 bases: TGTGCCAGCAGTTTATCGGTTAGAGCCAATCAGCCCCAGCATTTT. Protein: CASSLSVRANQPQHF.

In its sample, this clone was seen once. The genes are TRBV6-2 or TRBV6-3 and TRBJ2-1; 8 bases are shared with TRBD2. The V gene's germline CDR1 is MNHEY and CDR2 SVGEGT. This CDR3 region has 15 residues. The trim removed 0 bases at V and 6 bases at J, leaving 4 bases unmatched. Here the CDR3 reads CASSYSAGGPNEQFF. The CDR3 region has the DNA TGTGCCAGCAGTTACTCGGCGGGGGGTCCCAATGAGCAGTTCTTC.

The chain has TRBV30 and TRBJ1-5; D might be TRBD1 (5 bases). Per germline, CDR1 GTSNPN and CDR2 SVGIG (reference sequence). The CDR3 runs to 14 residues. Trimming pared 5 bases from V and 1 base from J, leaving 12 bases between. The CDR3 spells CAWQRQSSNQPQHF. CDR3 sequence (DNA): TGTGCCTGGCAACGACAGTCGAGCAATCAGCCCCAGCATTTT.

The DNA of the CDR3 is TGTGCCAGCAGTTACACGGGGAGGTCGAGTCAGCCCCAGCATTTT. This encodes CASSYTGRSSQPQHF. The chain has TRBV6-2 or TRBV6-3 and TRBJ1-5; D is ambiguous. V was shortened by 2 bases and J by 6 bases, with 14 bases between the two germline ends. Germline CDR1 reads MNHEY; CDR2 reads SVGEGT. CDR3 length: 15 residues.

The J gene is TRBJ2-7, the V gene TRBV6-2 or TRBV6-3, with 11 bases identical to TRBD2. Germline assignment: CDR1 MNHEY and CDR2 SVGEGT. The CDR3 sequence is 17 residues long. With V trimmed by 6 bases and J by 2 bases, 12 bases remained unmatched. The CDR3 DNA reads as TGTGCCAGCAGCAAACCAACACCTAGCGGGGGGCCCTACGAGCAGTACTTC. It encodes CASSKPTPSGGPYEQYF.

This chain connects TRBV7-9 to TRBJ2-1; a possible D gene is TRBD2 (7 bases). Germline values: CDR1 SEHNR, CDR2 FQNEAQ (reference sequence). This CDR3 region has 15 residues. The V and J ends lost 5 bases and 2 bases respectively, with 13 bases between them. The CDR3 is CASSATGRAYNEQFF. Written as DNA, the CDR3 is TGTGCCAGCAGCGCTACAGGGAGGGCCTACAATGAGCAGTTCTTC.

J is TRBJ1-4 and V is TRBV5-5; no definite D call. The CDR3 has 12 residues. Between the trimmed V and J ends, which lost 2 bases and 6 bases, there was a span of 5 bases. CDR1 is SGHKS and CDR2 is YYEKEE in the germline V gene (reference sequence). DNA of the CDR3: TGTGCCAGCAGCTTTTCGGATGAAAAACTGTTTTTT. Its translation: CASSFSDEKLFF.

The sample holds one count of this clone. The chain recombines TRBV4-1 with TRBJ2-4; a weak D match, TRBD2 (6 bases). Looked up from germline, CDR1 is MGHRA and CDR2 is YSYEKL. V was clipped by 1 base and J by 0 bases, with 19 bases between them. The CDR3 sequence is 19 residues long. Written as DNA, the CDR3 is TGCGCCAGCAGCCAAGTTAGTCGGGAGCGCGCACTAGCCAAAAACATTCAGTACTTC. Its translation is CASSQVSRERALAKNIQYF.

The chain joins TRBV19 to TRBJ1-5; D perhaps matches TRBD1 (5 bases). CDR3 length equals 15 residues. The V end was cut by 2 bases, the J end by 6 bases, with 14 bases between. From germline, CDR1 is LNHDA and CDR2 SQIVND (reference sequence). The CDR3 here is CASSIWVQGTQPQHF. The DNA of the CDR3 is TGTGCCAGTAGTATATGGGTCCAGGGAACTCAGCCCCAGCATTTT.

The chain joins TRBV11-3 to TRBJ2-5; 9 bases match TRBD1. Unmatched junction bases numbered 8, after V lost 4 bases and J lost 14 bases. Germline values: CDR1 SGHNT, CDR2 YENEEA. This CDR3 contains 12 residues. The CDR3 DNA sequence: TGTGCCAGCAGCTCCCCCGGGACAGGGACATACTTC. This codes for CASSSPGTGTYF. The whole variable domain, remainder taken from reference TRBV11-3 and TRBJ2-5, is EAGVVQSPRYKIIEKKQPVAFWCNPISGHNTLYWYLQNLGQGPELLIRYENEEAVDDSQLPKDRFSAERLKGVDSTLKIQPAELGDSAVYLCASSSPGTGTYFGPGTRLLVL.

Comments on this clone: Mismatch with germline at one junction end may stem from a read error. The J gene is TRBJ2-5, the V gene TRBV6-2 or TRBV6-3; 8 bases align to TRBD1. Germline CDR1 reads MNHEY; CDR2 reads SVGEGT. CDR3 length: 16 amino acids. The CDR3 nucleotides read TGTGCCAGCAGCCCCGGACAGGGCTTCTCCCAAGGGACCCAGTACTTC. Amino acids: CASSPGQGFSQGTQYF.

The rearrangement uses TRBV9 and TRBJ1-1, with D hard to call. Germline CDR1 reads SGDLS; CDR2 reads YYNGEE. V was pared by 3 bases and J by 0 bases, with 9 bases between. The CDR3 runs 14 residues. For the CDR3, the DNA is TGTGCCAGCAGCGGTGATCAGCTGAACACTGAAGCTTTCTTT. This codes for CASSGDQLNTEAFF.

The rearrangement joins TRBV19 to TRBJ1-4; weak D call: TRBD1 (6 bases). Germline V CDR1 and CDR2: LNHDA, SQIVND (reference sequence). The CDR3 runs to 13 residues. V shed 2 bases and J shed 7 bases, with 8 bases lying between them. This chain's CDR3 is CASSIRQAEKLFF. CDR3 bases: TGTGCCAGTAGTATAAGACAGGCTGAAAAACTGTTTTTT.

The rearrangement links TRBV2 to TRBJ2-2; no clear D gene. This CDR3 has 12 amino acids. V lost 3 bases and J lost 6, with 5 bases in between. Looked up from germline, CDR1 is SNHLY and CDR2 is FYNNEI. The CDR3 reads CASSDSAGELFF. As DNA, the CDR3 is TGTGCCAGCAGTGACAGCGCCGGGGAGCTGTTTTTT. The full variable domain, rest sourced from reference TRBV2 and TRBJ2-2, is EPEVTQTPSHQVTQMGQEVILRCVPISNHLYFYWYRQILGQKVEFLVSFYNNEISEKSEIFDDQFSVERPDGSNFTLKIRSTKLEDSAMYFCASSDSAGELFFGEGSRLTVL.

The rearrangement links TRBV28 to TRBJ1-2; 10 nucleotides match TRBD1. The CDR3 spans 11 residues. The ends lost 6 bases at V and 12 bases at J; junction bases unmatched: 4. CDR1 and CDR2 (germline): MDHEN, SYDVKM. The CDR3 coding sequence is TGTGCCAGCAGGACAGGGGGCTTAAACACCTTC. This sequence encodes CASRTGGLNTF.

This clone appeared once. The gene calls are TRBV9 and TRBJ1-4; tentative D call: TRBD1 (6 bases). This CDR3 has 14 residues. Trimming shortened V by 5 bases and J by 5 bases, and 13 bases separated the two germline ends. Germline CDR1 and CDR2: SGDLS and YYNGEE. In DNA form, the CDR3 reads TGTGCCAGCAGTGGGGGGGACACCAATGAAAAACTGTTTTTT. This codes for CASSGGDTNEKLFF.

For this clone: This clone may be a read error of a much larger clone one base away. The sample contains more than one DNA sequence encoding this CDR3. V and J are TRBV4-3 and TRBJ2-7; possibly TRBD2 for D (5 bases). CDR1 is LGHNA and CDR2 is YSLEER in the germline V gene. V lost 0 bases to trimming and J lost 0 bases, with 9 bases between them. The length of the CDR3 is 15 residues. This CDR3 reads CASSQDPGSSYEQYF. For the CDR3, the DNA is TGCGCCAGCAGCCAAGATCCGGGAAGCTCCTACGAGCAGTACTTC.

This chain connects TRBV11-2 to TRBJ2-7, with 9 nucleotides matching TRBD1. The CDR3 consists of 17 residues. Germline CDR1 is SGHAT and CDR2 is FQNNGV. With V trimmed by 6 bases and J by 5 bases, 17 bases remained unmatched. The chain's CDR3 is CASRWNRGRLRVDEQYF. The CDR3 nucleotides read TGTGCCAGCAGATGGAACAGGGGGCGGTTAAGAGTCGACGAGCAGTACTTC.

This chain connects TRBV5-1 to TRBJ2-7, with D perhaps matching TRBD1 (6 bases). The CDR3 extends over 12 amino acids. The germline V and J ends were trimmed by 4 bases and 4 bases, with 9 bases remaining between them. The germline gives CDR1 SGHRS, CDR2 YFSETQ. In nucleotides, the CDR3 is TGCGCCAGCAGCCTAGGACAGTACGAGCAGTACTTC. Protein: CASSLGQYEQYF. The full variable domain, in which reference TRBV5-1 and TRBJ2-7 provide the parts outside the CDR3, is KAGVTQTPRYLIKTRGQQVTLSCSPISGHRSVSWYQQTPGQGLQFLFEYFSETQRNKGNFPGRFSGRQFSNSRSEMNVSTLELGDSALYLCASSLGQYEQYFGPGTRLTVT.